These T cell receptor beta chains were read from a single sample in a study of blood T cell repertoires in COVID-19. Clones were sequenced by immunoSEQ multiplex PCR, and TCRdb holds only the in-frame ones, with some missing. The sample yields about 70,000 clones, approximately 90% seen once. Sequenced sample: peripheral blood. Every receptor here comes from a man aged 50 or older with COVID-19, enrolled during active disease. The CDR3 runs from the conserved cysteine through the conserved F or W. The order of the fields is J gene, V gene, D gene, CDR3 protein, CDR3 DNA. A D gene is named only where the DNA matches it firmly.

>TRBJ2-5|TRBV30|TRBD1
CACGTDKETQYF
TGTGCCTGCGGGACAGACAAAGAGACCCAGTACTTC
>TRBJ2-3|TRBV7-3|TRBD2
CASSVAGGQVDTQYF
TGTGCCAGCAGCGTAGCGGGAGGGCAGGTAGATACGCAGTATTTT
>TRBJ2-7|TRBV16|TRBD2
CASSRLAGLYEQYF
TGTGCCAGCAGCCGACTAGCGGGGCTCTACGAGCAGTACTTC
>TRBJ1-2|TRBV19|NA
CASSITQNYGYTF
TGTGCCAGTAGTATAACCCAGAACTATGGCTACACCTTC
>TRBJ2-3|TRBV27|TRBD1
CASKFMDRASDTQYF
TGTGCCAGCAAGTTTATGGACAGGGCGTCAGATACGCAGTATTTT
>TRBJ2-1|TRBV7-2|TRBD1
CASSLVGGGDEQFF
TGTGCCAGCAGCTTGGTAGGGGGCGGAGATGAGCAGTTCTTC
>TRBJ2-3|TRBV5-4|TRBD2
CASSYRAGITDTQYF
TGTGCCAGCAGCTATAGAGCGGGAATCACAGATACGCAGTATTTT
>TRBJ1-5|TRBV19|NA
CASSIGQNSNQPQHF
TGTGCCAGTAGTATTGGGCAGAATAGCAATCAGCCCCAGCATTTT
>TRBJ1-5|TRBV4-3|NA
CASSQGGGANQPQHF
TGCGCCAGCAGCCAAGGAGGAGGGGCCAATCAGCCCCAGCATTTT
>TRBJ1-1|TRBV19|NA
CASSSTENTEAFF
TGTGCCAGTAGCTCGACAGAGAACACTGAAGCTTTCTTT
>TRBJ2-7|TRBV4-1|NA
CASSQWGLSSYEQYF
TGCGCCAGCAGCCAATGGGGACTCAGCTCCTACGAGCAGTACTTC
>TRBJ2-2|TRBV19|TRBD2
CASSRGGAGGELFF
TGTGCCAGTAGTAGGGGAGGGGCCGGCGGGGAGCTGTTTTTT
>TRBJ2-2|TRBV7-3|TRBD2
CASSLTAGAGTGELFF
TGTGCCAGCAGCTTAACCGCGGGAGCGGGCACCGGGGAGCTGTTTTTT
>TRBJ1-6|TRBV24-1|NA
CATSPDSNSPLHF
TGTGCCACCAGCCCGGACAGTAATTCACCCCTCCACTTT
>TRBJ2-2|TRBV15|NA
CATGARFTGELFF
TGTGCCACCGGGGCGAGGTTCACCGGGGAGCTGTTTTTT
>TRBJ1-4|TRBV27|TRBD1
CASSSPNWDRLESGFEKLFF
TGTGCCAGCAGCTCCCCTAATTGGGACAGGTTAGAATCGGGATTTGAAAAACTGTTTTTT
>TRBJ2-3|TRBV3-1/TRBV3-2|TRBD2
CASSSSWASGRTDTQYF
TGTGCCAGCAGCTCATCTTGGGCTAGCGGGAGAACAGATACGCAGTATTTT
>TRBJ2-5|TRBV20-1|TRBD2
CSAIDTGTSGQETQYF
TGCAGTGCTATTGACACCGGGACTAGCGGCCAAGAGACCCAGTACTTC
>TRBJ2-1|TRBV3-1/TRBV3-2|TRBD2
CASSQDTPRAGITYNEQFF
TGTGCCAGCAGCCAAGATACCCCTCGAGCGGGAATAACCTACAATGAGCAGTTCTTC
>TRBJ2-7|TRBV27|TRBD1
CASSLSHGTGYEQYF
TGTGCCAGCAGTTTATCGCATGGGACAGGCTACGAGCAGTACTTC
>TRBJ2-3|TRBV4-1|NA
CASSLRQAITDTQYF
TGCGCCAGCAGCCTGCGACAGGCGATCACAGATACGCAGTATTTT
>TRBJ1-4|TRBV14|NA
CASSQDLPGEKLFF
TGTGCCAGCAGCCAAGATTTGCCCGGGGAAAAACTGTTTTTT
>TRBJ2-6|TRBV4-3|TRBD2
CASSQVGAGVGANVLTF
TGCGCCAGCAGCCAAGTTGGAGCGGGAGTCGGGGCCAACGTCCTGACTTTC
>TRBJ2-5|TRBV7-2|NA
CASSPQSTQETQYF
TGTGCCAGCAGCCCCCAGTCCACACAAGAGACCCAGTACTTC